This TCR beta chain comes out of a study of beta chain features in type 1 diabetes. For the study at large: The number of sorted cells examined across all samples was some 100 million. Study-level points and caveats: HLA effects on TCRB rearrangement stayed unresolved here. People with Type 1 diabetes carried modestly yet significantly shorter TCRB CDR3s in all four CD4+ subsets. TCRB repertoires of naive, central memory and Treg cells appeared more similar among patients than among healthy donors. Among type 1 diabetes patients, VDJ junctions had fewer insertions and more deletions.

In regard to this clone: Its antigen is as yet unknown.

The sequenced template was cDNA made from the entire isolated RNA. Assay: immunoSEQ multiplex PCR; the TCRdb copy retains only in-frame clones and omits some. The sample holds about 660,000 clones; over 12% are singletons and the top ten take 0.035% to 0.04%. Germline CDR1 SQVTM, CDR2 ANQGSEA. The CDR3 spans 20 residues. V lost 0 bases, J lost 7 bases, and 23 bases stayed unmatched. The chain joins TRBV29-1 to TRBJ2-1; 8 nucleotides line up with TRBD2. This clonotype was obtained from a man aged 18 to 29 with type 1 diabetes. Sequencing used naive CD4+ T cells from blood. The CDR3 loop is CSVEDRTGTSNSRARNEQFF. The CDR3 coding sequence is TGCAGCGTTGAAGACCGAACCGGGACTAGTAACTCTCGTGCCAGGAATGAGCAGTTCTTC.